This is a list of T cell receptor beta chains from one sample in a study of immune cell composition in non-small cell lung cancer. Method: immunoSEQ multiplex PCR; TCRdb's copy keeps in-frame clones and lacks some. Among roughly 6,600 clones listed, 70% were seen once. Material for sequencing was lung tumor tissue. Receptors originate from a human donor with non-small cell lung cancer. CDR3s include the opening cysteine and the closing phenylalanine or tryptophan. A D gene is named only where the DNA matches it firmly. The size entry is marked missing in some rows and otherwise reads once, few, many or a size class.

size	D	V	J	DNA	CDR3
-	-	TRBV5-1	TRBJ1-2	TGCGCCAGCAGCTCACTAGCTAACTATGGCTACACCTTC	CASSSLANYGYTF
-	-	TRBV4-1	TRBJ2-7	TGCGCCAGCAGGCAAAATGACAGGGAGGAAAGCGAGCAGTACTTC	CASRQNDREESEQYF
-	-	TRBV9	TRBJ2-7	TGTGCCAGCAGCCGGGACTTAGCCTACGAGCAGTACTTC	CASSRDLAYEQYF
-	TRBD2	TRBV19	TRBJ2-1	TGTGCCAGTAGTGCTAGCGGGAGGACCTCCTACAATGAGCAGTTCTTC	CASSASGRTSYNEQFF
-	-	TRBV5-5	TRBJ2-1	TGTGCCAGCAGCCTGGCTATCCGGACTTACAATGAGCAGTTCTTC	CASSLAIRTYNEQFF
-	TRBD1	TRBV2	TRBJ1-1	TGTGCCAGCATAGGACAGGGGGTGGTTGGCTACGCTGAAGCTTTCTTT	CASIGQGVVGYAEAFF
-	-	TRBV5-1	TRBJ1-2	TGCGCCAGCAGCCCAAAACAGGGTGGGATTAACTATGGCTACACCTTC	CASSPKQGGINYGYTF
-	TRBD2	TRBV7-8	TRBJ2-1	TGTGCCAGCAGCGCCCGACTAGCGGGGGGGCAGGGTGAGCAGTTCTTC	CASSARLAGGQGEQFF
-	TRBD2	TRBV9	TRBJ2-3	TGTGCCAGCAGCCTTTCTAGCGGGGAGGATACGCAGTATTTT	CASSLSSGEDTQYF
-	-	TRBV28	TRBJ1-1	TGTGCCAGCAGTTTACGGGGGAACACTGAAGCTTTCTTT	CASSLRGNTEAFF
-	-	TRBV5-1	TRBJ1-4	TGCGCCAGCAGCAGGGCAGCGGGTGAAAAACTGTTTTTT	CASSRAAGEKLFF
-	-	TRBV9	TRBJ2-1	TGTGCCAGCAGCTCCCGGGACTTTCCTTACAATGAGCAGTTCTTC	CASSSRDFPYNEQFF
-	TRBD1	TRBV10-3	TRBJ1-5	TGTGCCATTGGACAGGACTATCAGCCCCAGCATTTT	CAIGQDYQPQHF
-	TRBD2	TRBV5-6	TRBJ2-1	TGTGCCAGCAGCTTGGTTGGGGTAGCGGGATTGAATGAGCAGTTCTTC	CASSLVGVAGLNEQFF
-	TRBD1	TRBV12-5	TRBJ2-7	TGTGCTAGTGGTTTGCCCGCGACAGGGCCCTTGTCCTACGAGCAGTACTTC	CASGLPATGPLSYEQYF
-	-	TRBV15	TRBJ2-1	TGTGCCACCAGCAGAGATTTATTGCAGGATGAGCAGTTCTTC	CATSRDLLQDEQFF
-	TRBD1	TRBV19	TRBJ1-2	TGTGCCAGTAGTATTGACAGGGGACCTAGCTATGGCTACACCTTC	CASSIDRGPSYGYTF
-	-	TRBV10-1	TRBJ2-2	TGCGCCAGCAGCTATTACCCCGGGGAGCTGTTTTTT	CASSYYPGELFF
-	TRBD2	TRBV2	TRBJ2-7	TGTGCCAGCAGGGCGGGGGACGAGCAGTACTTC	CASRAGDEQYF
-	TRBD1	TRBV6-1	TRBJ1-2	TGTGCCAGCAGTGAAAATGGCAGGGGGCTCAGAAGCTATGGCTACACCTTC	CASSENGRGLRSYGYTF
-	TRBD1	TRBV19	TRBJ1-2	TGTGCCAGTAGTAACGAAGGACAGGGAGCACAATATGGCTACACCTTC	CASSNEGQGAQYGYTF
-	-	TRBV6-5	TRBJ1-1	TGTGCCAGCAGTCCCGGGGGGTGGACTAGTGAAGCTTTCTTT	CASSPGGWTSEAFF
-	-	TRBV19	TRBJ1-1	TGTGCCAGTAGTCCCGATCTGGGGCGGAACACTGAAGCTTTCTTT	CASSPDLGRNTEAFF
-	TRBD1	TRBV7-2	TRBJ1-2	TGTGCCAGCAGCACCGGGACAGGCTATGGCTACACCTTC	CASSTGTGYGYTF
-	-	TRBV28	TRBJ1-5	TGTGCCAGCAGTTCCCGGGACAAAGGCAATCAGCCCCAGCATTTT	CASSSRDKGNQPQHF
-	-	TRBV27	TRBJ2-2	TGTGCCAGCAGTACCAGGGGCACCGGGGAGCTGTTTTTT	CASSTRGTGELFF
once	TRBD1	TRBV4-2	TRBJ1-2	TGTGCCAGCAGCCACGACAGGGAAGGCTACACCTTC	CASSHDREGYTF
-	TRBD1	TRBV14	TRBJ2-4	TGTGCCAGCAGCCAAGAGTCGTGGGCAGGGGGCGAGAACATTCAGTACTTC	CASSQESWAGGENIQYF
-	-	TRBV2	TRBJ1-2	TGTGCCAGCAGTTTGCGGGGGCTGTATGGCTACACCTTC	CASSLRGLYGYTF
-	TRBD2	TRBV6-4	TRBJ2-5	TGTGCCAGCAGTGACGCGTGCCGACCCGGGACTAGGTGGGAGACCCAGTACTTC	CASSDACRPGTRWETQYF
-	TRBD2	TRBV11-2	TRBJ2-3	TGTGCCAGCAGCTTCGTCTATTTAGCGGGGGGATCGCGAACAGATACGCAGTATTTT	CASSFVYLAGGSRTDTQYF
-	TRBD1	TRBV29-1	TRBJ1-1	TGCAGCGGAAGTCCCGGGACAGGGCTAGGCACTGAAGCTTTCTTT	CSGSPGTGLGTEAFF
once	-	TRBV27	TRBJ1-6	TGTGCCAGCAGTCCATGGGACATAGTAAATTCACCCCTCCACTTT	CASSPWDIVNSPLHF
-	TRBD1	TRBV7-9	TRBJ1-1	TGTGCCAGCAGCCCGCAAACAGGGGGAGGAGTTGAAGCTTTCTTT	CASSPQTGGGVEAFF
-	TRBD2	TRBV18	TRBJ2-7	TGTGCCAGCTCACCCATGGGCGGGAGCGGCTACGAGCAGTACTTC	CASSPMGGSGYEQYF
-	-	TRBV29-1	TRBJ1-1	TGCAGCGCCATCGGGGGGGGGAACACTGAAGCTTTCTTT	CSAIGGGNTEAFF
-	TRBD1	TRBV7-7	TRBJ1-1	TGTGCTAGCAGCCTGGACAGGGATACTGAAGCTTTCTTT	CASSLDRDTEAFF
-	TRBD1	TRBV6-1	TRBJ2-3	TGTGCCAGCAGTCGGGACAGGGGGTCAGATACGCAGTATTTT	CASSRDRGSDTQYF
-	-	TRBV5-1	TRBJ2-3	TGCGCCAGCAGCTTGTGGGGACTTTACACAGATACGCAGTATTTT	CASSLWGLYTDTQYF
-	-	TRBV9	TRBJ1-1	TGTGCCAGCAGCGGGCCCGGGACGGGGGGGCTTGAAGCCTTCTTT	CASSGPGTGGLEAFF
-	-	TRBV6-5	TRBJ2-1	TGTGCCAGCAGCCCCGGGTCAACCTACAATGAGCAGTTCTTC	CASSPGSTYNEQFF
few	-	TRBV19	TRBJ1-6	TGTGCCAGTAGTATGGCCCTCGGGGGGCGCTCCTATAATTCACCCCTCCACTTT	CASSMALGGRSYNSPLHF